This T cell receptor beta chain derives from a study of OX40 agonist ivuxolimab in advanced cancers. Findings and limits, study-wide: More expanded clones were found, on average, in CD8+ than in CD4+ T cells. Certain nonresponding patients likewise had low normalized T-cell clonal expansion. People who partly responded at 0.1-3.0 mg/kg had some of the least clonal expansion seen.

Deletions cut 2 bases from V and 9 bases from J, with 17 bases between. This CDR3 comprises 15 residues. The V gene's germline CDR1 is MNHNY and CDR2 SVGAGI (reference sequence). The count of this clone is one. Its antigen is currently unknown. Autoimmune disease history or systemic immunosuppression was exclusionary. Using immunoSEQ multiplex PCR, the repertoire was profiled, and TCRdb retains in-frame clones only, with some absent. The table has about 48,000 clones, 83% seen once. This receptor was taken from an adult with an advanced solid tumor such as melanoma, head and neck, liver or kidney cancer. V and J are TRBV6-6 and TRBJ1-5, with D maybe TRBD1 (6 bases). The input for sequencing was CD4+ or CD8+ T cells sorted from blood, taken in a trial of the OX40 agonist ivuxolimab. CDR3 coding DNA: TGTGCCAGCAGTTACCGAGGACAGCCTGGGATGCCCCAGCATTTT. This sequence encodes CASSYRGQPGMPQHF.